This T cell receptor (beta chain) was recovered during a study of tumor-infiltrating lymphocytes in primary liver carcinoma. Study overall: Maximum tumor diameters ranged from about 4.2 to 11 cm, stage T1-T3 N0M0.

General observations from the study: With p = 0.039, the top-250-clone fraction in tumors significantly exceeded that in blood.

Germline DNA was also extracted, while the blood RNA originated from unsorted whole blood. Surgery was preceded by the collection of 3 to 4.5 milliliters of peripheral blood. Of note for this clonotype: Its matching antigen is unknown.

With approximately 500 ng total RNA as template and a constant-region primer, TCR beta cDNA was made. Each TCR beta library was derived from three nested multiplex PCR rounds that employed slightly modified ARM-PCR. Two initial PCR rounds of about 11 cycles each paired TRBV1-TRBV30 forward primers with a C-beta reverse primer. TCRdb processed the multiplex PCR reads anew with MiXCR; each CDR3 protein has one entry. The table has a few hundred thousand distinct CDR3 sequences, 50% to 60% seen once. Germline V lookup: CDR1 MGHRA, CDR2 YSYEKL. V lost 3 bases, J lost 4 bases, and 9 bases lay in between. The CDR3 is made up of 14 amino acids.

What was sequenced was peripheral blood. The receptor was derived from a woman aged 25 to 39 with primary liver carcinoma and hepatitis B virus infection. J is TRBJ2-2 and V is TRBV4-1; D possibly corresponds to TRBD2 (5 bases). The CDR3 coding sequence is TGCGCCAGCAGCCAGCCTACTAGCACCGGGGAGCTGTTTTTT. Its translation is CASSQPTSTGELFF.